The subject of this entry is one T cell receptor beta chain. These data come from a study of blood T cell repertoires in COVID-19. Looking at the study overall: Samples of COVID-19 (acute and convalescent) were obtained from the United States, Italy and Spain. Sample material is recorded as cDNA or gDNA derived from T cells, B-cell-depleted T cells, or PBMCs.

Germline CDR1 reads LGHDT; CDR2 reads YNNKEL (reference sequence). This CDR3 region has 15 residues. After removal of 1 base from V and 7 bases from J, the junction contained 9 bases not matched to a gene. The authors' processing: Researchers report that nucleated cell counts were estimated from reference gene primer amplification. Repertoires were generated with immunoSEQ multiplex PCR, while TCRdb's copy carries only in-frame clones and drops some. The D gene and trimming were derived from the DNA, and the V and J assignments and clone size from that table. Among 35,000 to 45,000 clones, about nine tenths were seen once, and the ten largest hold around 21%.

The sample comprised peripheral blood. This TCR came from a man in his 60s with acute or convalescent COVID-19. V is TRBV3-1 (or the pseudogene TRBV3-2) and J is TRBJ1-2, with TRBD1 matching over 7 bases. CDR3 protein: CASSQVGRGEGGYTF. The CDR3 coding sequence is TGTGCCAGCAGCCAAGTGGGCAGGGGGGAAGGTGGCTACACCTTC.